Given below is one TCR beta chain in context. Its recognized antigen is unknown. Base quality data are lacking; no much larger clone is found one base away. As encoded in the germline V gene, CDR1 is MNHEY while CDR2 is SVGAGI. The germline ends are 22 bases apart after V is trimmed by 7 bases and J by 15 bases. From cysteine to phenylalanine, the CDR3 is 13 amino acids long. Only the CDR3 part of the read is kept: 39 bases, read in frame from the first base. According to the study, the label for this sample's time point signals: baseline before first vaccination. The treatment or condition label of this sample denotes: meningococcal conjugate vaccine given as trial control. Samples from vaccinated people were obtained from the UK trials COV001 and COV002, which included a single-blind randomized controlled phase 2/3 trial of AZD1222 (ChAdOx1 nCoV-19) in healthy adults. Trial participant PBMC samples were collected at day 0 and day 28 after the second dose for TCRbeta chain sequencing.

The CDR3 regions of human TCRbeta chains were analyzed by immunosequencing. Per the original workflow: Repertoire TCRs were matched against a reference library of SARS-CoV-2-specific TCRs generated with the MIRA antigen-specificity platform. Breadth was defined as the fraction of unique TCRs that were SARS-CoV-2-associated, and depth was defined as the fraction of total T cells that were SARS-CoV-2-associated. Using the MIRA data, every spike-specific TCR was mapped to the spike region that the TCR reacted to and assigned to either a CD4 or a CD8 class. Log10-transformed breadth and depth values were compared by one-way ANOVA with Sidak's multiple comparisons tests. TCRdb holds this immuneACCESS table with in-frame rearrangements only. Some clones are missing; in checked studies, unresolved V genes explain under half, and the rest has no known cause. V and J calls and clone size follow that table, whereas D and trimming were derived from the DNA. The table for this sample lists 140,000 to 150,000 clones; approximately 90% of them were counted only once. Of the sample, about 3% is held by the ten largest clones.

The sample comes from a study of T cell responses to AZD1222 COVID-19 vaccine (dated by TCRdb to the early 2020s). In terms of the full investigation: A total of around 240 trial participants underwent TCR sequencing, of whom around 210 had received two doses of AZD1222 and roughly 26 had received two doses of the MenACWY control vaccine. Trial participants were enrolled into age subgroups of 18-55, 56-69 and 70-plus years, which contained about 150, 28 and 57 TCR-sequenced participants, respectively. General findings and caveats noted by the study authors: Participants were mostly white British, with more females than males. The authors suggested clonal diversity may have been underestimated. Conclusions about previously exposed vaccinees are limited, since just six AZD1222 recipients were seropositive for SARS-CoV-2 at baseline. The 56-69-year group was small, and its depth increase did not reach significance, likely because of low power. After two AZD1222 doses, spike-specific TCR breadth and depth were significantly higher than at day 0 and than in MenACWY recipients. Epitopes outside the regions mutated in the B.1.351 and B.1.1.7 variants were reportedly recognized by nearly half of the unique spike-specific TCRs. No day 14 peak-response samples were available, so repertoires were characterized only after the peak T cell response. CD4 TCRs associated with the vaccine covered the entire spike protein, and the dominant responses were in regions 160-218 and 743-854.

The sequencing here drew on peripheral blood, taken on day 0 of MenACWY control vaccination. The sequence derives from an adult in good health. The chain employs TRBV6-5 and TRBJ1-5, with the D segment identity uncertain. DNA sequence: TGTGCCAGCACGGCGAGGGATCGTGGTCAGTGGCATTTT. This codes for CASTARDRGQWHF.